The next 15 T cell receptor beta chains were all read from a single sample in a study of blood T cell repertoires in COVID-19. Using immunoSEQ multiplex PCR, the repertoire was profiled, and TCRdb retains in-frame clones only, with some absent. The data hold around 220,000 clones, with roughly 84% observed a single time. The sample consisted of PBMCs or T cells enriched from blood (not recorded which). The receptor set was obtained from a woman in her thirties or forties who had recovered from COVID-19.

The genes are TRBV11-3 and TRBJ2-1, with 8 bases lining up with TRBD1. The CDR3 has 15 residues. V lost 0 bases to trimming and J lost 6 bases; unmatched junction nucleotides: 4. CDR1 and CDR2 (germline): SGHNT, YENEEA. The CDR3 spells CASSLEGQDTNEQFF. CDR3 bases: TGTGCCAGCAGCTTAGAGGGACAGGACACCAATGAGCAGTTCTTC.

The gene calls are TRBV9 and TRBJ2-5; 10 bases fit TRBD2. The CDR3 is 16 residues long. Germline assignment: CDR1 SGDLS and CDR2 YYNGEE. The V and J ends lost 4 bases and 0 bases, in that order; junction bases with no gene match: 6. CDR3 sequence (DNA): TGTGCCAGCAGCCCTGGGACTAGCGTCTACCAAGAGACCCAGTACTTC. It specifies CASSPGTSVYQETQYF.

Points on this clone: The junction and the germline gene differ at one end; a read error may be behind it. The same CDR3 also results from other DNA sequences found in this sample. The rearrangement joins TRBV11-3 to TRBJ2-2, with TRBD1 as a possible D gene (6 bases). The germline V gene encodes CDR1 SGHNT and CDR2 YENEEA. The CDR3 is made up of 15 amino acids. The CDR3 region is CASSPRQANTGELFF. DNA of the CDR3: TGTGCCAGCAGCCCCCGACAGGCCAACACTGGGGAGCTGTTTTTT. The whole variable domain, remainder taken from reference TRBV11-3 and TRBJ2-2, is EAGVVQSPRYKIIEKKQPVAFWCNPISGHNTLYWYLQNLGQGPELLIRYENEEAVDDSQLPKDRFSAERLKGVDSTLKIQPAELGDSAVYLCASSPRQANTGELFFGEGSRLTVL.

The rearrangement links TRBV5-4 to TRBJ2-7; 7 bases are shared with TRBD2. Losses at the gene ends were 4 bases for V and 12 bases for J; bases not matched to a gene: 16. The CDR3 is 14 residues long. Germline assignment: CDR1 SGHNT and CDR2 YYREEE (reference sequence). The CDR3 here is CASSRSTGLGVWYF. The CDR3 nucleotides are TGTGCCAGCAGCCGGTCGACCGGACTAGGCGTGTGGTACTTC.

This sequence joins TRBV30 and TRBJ1-5; D gene uncertain. This CDR3 comprises 12 residues. V lost 1 base to trimming and J lost 9 bases, with 10 bases between them. In germline, CDR1 is GTSNPN, CDR2 SVGIG (reference sequence). CDR3 in DNA: TGTGCCTGGAGTGACGGATCGGGGCCCCAGCATTTT. This gives the protein CAWSDGSGPQHF.

This chain uses TRBV6-2 or TRBV6-3 with TRBJ2-1; D perhaps matches TRBD2 (6 bases). V lost 1 base and J lost 7, with 8 bases in between. The CDR3 is 13 amino acids. Per the germline V gene, CDR1 is MNHEY and CDR2 is SVGEGT. The CDR3 loop reads CASSYLTSNEQFF. CDR3 coding DNA: TGTGCCAGCAGTTACTTGACTAGTAATGAGCAGTTCTTC.

This clone was found a few times. V and J are TRBV3-1 (or the pseudogene TRBV3-2) and TRBJ1-2, with D possibly matching TRBD1 (6 bases). The V end was cut by 3 bases, the J end by 7 bases, with 9 bases between. The CDR3 spans 12 residues. The germline V gene encodes CDR1 LGHDT and CDR2 YNNKEL (reference sequence). This CDR3 is CASSHGGGGYTF. The CDR3 region has the DNA TGTGCCAGCAGCCATGGGGGCGGTGGCTACACCTTC.

A word on this clone: This CDR3 is also generated by other DNA sequences in the sample. The V gene is TRBV27, the J gene TRBJ1-5; weak D call: TRBD1 (5 bases). This CDR3 is 14 amino acids long. Trimming stripped 3 bases from V and 2 bases from J, with 8 bases between. Germline CDR1 MNHEY, CDR2 SMNVEV (reference sequence). CDR3 nucleotides: TGTGCCAGCAGTTTTTCCAGGGGCAATCAGCCCCAGCATTTT. Translation gives CASSFSRGNQPQHF.

This clone was counted between two and nine times. V is TRBV6-5 and J is TRBJ2-7, with 8 bases that match TRBD2. This CDR3 region has 14 residues. V shed 5 bases, J shed 4 bases, and the junction held 7 bases outside the gene matches. Germline lookup yields CDR1 MNHEY and CDR2 SVGAGI. This chain's CDR3 is CASSKTSVNYEQYF. The CDR3 nucleotides read TGTGCCAGCAGTAAGACTAGCGTGAATTACGAGCAGTACTTC.

This sequence joins TRBV19 and TRBJ2-5; the D gene is possibly TRBD2 (6 bases). CDR1 and CDR2 from the germline V gene are LNHDA and SQIVND (reference sequence). The length of the CDR3 is 15 residues. Deletions cut 1 base from V and 1 base from J, with 10 bases between. The chain's CDR3 is CASSIVRGTQETQYF. The CDR3 region has the DNA TGTGCCAGTAGTATAGTACGGGGGACCCAAGAGACCCAGTACTTC.

The V call is TRBV5-1, the J call TRBJ2-7; tentative D call: TRBD1 (6 bases). The V and J ends lost 1 base and 2 bases respectively, with 13 bases between them. CDR1 and CDR2 (germline): SGHRS, YFSETQ. This CDR3 contains 15 residues. The CDR3 DNA follows: TGCGCCAGCAGCTTGTGGCCCGGGACAACCTACGAGCAGTACGTC. This sequence encodes CASSLWPGTTYEQYV.

The V and J genes are TRBV21-1 and TRBJ2-7; the D call in the table, TRBD2, was not verified against the DNA. TRBV21-1 is reported as a pseudogene. The CDR3 is 14 amino acids. CDR3 sequence: CASVKGLPSYEQYF. CDR3 nucleotide sequence: TGTGCCAGCGTGAAGGGACTTCCGTCCTACGAGCAGTACTTC.

The V call is TRBV7-9, the J call TRBJ1-1; 9 bases agree with TRBD1. The V segment lost 5 bases and the J segment 3 bases; nucleotides outside the gene matches: 7. CDR1 and CDR2 (germline): SEHNR, FQNEAQ (reference sequence). The CDR3 totals 15 residues. DNA for the CDR3: TGTGCCAGCAGCGGGGACAGGGAGATCGACACTGAAGCTTTCTTT. Amino acids: CASSGDREIDTEAFF.

The chain couples TRBV7-2 to TRBJ2-2, with TRBD2 identical over 9 bases. In germline, CDR1 is SGHTA, CDR2 FQGNSA. The CDR3 spans 14 residues. With V trimmed by 7 bases and J by 6 bases, 6 bases remained unmatched. Here the CDR3 reads CASKRSGSPGELFF. The CDR3, as DNA: TGTGCCAGCAAGCGTAGCGGGAGTCCCGGGGAGCTGTTTTTT.

V is TRBV10-1 and J is TRBJ2-7; maybe TRBD1 (7 bases). This CDR3 is 16 amino acids long. Germline V gene lookup returns CDR1 WNHNN and CDR2 SYGVQD (reference sequence). Trimming shortened V by 4 bases and J by 5 bases, and 21 bases separated the two germline ends. CDR3 sequence (DNA): TGCGCCAGCAGTGCGCAGGGGGGATCAGGGTGCCACGAGCAGTACGTC. Translating gives CASSAQGGSGCHEQYV.